This TCR beta chain came from a study of OX40 agonist ivuxolimab in advanced cancers. Study-wide context: The group had a mean age of about 64 years, ranged from roughly 20 to 80, and was 80% to 90% male. Anti-PD-1, anti-PD-L1 or anti-CTLA-4 therapy given earlier was allowed, and approximately 40% had some.

Assay used: immunoSEQ multiplex PCR; TCRdb lists only in-frame clones, some missing. The data hold 27,000 or so clones, with around 82% observed a single time. CDR1 LGHNA and CDR2 YNFKEQ come from the germline V gene. The CDR3 length is 14 residues. Trimming shortened V by 4 bases and J by 10 bases, and 17 bases separated the two germline ends. The receptor's source is an adult with an advanced solid tumor such as melanoma, head and neck, liver or kidney cancer. Sequences were derived from CD4+ or CD8+ T cells sorted from blood, sampled in a trial of the OX40 agonist ivuxolimab. This rearrangement joins TRBV4-2 to TRBJ2-1, with D hard to call. The CDR3 nucleotides are TGTGCCAGCAGCCCCGACGGCTTCTACGTAGAGCAGTTCTTC. Its translation: CASSPDGFYVEQFF.